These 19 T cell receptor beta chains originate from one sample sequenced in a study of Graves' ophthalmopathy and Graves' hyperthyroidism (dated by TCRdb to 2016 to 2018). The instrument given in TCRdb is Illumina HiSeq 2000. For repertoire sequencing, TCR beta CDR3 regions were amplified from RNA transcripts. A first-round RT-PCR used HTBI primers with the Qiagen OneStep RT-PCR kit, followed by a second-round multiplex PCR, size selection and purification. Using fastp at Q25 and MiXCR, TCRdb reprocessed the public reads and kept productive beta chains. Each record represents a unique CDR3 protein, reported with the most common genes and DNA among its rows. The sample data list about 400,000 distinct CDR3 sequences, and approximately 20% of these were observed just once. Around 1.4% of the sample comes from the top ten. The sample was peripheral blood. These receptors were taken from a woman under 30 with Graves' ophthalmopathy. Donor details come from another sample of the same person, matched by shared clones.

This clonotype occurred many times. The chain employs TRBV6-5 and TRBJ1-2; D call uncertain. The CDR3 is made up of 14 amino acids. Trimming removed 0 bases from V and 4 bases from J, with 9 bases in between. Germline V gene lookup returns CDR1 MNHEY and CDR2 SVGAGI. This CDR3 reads CASSYSGPIYGYTF. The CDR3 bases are TGTGCCAGCAGTTACTCTGGGCCGATCTATGGCTACACCTTC.

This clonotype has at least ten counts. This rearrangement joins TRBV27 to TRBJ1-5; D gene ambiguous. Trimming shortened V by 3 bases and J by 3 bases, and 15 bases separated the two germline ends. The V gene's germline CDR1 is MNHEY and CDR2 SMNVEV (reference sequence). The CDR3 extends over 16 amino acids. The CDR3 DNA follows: TGTGCCAGCAGTTTCCCCGACTTGGAGGACAATCAGCCCCAGCATTTT. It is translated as CASSFPDLEDNQPQHF.

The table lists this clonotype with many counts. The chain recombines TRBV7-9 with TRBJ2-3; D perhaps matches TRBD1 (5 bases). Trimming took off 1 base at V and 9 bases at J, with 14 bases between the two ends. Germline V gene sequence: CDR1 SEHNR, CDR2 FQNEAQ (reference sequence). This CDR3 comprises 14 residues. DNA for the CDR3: TGTGCCAGCAGCTTAGACGTATGGGCAGGGACGCAGTATTTT. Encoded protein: CASSLDVWAGTQYF.

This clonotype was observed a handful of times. The CDR3 nucleotides are TGTGCCAGCAGTCCCCGGGGGGGATACTACGAGCAGTACTTC. This translates into CASSPRGGYYEQYF. The rearrangement uses TRBV6-1 and TRBJ2-7, with 8 bases fitting TRBD2. From germline, CDR1 is MNHNS and CDR2 SASEGT. V was clipped by 5 bases and J by 3 bases; unmatched bases: 6. The CDR3 consists of 14 residues.

The CDR3 protein is CASRGTGRHGYTF. The CDR3 bases are TGTGCCAGCAGGGGGACAGGCCGGCATGGCTACACCTTC. This rearrangement joins TRBV12-3 or TRBV12-4 to TRBJ1-2; 8 nucleotides align to TRBD1. CDR3 length equals 13 residues. Losses at the gene ends were 6 bases for V and 6 bases for J; bases not matched to a gene: 6.

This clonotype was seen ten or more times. The CDR3 coding sequence is TGTGCCAGCTTTTTGAACACTGAAGCTTTCTTT. It encodes CASFLNTEAFF. The chain links TRBV12-3 or TRBV12-4 to TRBJ1-1, with D unresolved. The V gene lost 8 bases and the J gene lost 0 bases, with 4 bases spanning the gap. This CDR3 spans 11 amino acids.

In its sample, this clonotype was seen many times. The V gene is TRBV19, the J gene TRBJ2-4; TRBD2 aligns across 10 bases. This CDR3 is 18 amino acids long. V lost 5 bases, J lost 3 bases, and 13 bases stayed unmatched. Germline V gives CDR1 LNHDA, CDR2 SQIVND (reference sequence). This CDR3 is CASSPRSGLAFDKNIQYF. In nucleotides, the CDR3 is TGTGCCAGTAGTCCACGTTCGGGACTAGCGTTTGACAAAAACATTCAGTACTTC.

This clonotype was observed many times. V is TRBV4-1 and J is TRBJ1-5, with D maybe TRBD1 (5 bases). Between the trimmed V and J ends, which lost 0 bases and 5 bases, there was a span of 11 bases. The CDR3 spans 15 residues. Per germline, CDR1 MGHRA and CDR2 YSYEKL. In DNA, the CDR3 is TGCGCCAGCAGCCAAGAGGGGCAGGGCGATCAGCCCCAGCATTTT. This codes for CASSQEGQGDQPQHF.

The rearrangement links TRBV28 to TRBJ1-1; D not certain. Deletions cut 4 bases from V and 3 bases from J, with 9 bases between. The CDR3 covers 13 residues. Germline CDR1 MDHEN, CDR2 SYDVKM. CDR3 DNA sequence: TGTGCCAGCAGTTCAAACTCGCACACTGAAGCTTTCTTT. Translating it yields CASSSNSHTEAFF.

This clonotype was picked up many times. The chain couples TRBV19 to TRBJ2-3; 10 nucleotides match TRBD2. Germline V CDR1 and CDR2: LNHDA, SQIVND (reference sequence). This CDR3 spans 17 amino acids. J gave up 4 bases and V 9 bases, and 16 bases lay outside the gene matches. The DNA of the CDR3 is TGTGCCAGGGGGATCCCTCTAGCGGGAGAAGGTGCAGATACGCAGTATTTT. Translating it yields CARGIPLAGEGADTQYF.

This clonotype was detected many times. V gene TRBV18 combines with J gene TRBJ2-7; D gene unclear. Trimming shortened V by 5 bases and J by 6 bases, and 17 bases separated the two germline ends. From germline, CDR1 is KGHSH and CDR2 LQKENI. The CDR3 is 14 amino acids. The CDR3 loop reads CASSATGSSGEQYF. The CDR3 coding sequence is TGTGCCAGCTCAGCCACCGGGTCCTCGGGCGAGCAGTACTTC.

The CDR3 protein is CATSDWTSGGTGELFF. The CDR3 DNA sequence: TGTGCCACCAGTGATTGGACTAGCGGGGGTACCGGGGAGCTGTTTTTT. V gene TRBV24-1 combines with J gene TRBJ2-2; 13 nucleotides line up with TRBD2. From germline, CDR1 is KGHDR and CDR2 SFDVKD. J was trimmed by 5 bases and V by 2 bases; bases with no gene match: 1. CDR3 length: 16 residues.

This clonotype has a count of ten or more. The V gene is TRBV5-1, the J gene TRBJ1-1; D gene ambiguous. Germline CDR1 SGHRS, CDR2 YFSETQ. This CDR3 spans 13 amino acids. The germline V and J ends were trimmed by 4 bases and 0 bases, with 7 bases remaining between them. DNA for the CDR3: TGCGCCAGCAGCCCTAACGTGAACACTGAAGCTTTCTTT. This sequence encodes CASSPNVNTEAFF.

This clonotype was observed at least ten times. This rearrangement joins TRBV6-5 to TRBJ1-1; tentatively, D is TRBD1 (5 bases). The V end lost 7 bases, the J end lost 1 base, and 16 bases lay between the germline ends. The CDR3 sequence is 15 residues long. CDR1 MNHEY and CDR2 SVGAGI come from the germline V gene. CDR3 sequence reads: CASKITFGGNTEAFF. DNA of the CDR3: TGTGCCAGCAAGATTACGTTCGGGGGGAACACTGAAGCTTTCTTT.

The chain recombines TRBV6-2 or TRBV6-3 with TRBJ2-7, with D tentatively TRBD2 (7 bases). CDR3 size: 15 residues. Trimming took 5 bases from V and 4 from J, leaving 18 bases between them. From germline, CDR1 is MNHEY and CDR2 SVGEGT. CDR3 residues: CASSPRGAGVYEQYF. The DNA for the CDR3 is TGTGCCAGCAGTCCCCGGGGGGCGGGAGTTTACGAGCAGTACTTC.

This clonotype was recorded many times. In nucleotides, the CDR3 is TGTGCCAGCAGTCCCCTGACAGGGTCCCAAGAGACCCAGTACTTC. Its translation is CASSPLTGSQETQYF. The chain has TRBV27 and TRBJ2-5; 7 bases are a match to TRBD1. Germline CDR1 and CDR2: MNHEY and SMNVEV (reference sequence). With V trimmed by 5 bases and J by 1 base, 7 bases remained unmatched. The CDR3 is made up of 15 amino acids.

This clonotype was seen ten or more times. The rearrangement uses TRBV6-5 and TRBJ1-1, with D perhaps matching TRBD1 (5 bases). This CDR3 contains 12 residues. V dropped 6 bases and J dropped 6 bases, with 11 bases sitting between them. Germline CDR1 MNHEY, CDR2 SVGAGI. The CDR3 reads CASRGRVAEAFF. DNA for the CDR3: TGTGCCAGCAGGGGCAGGGTGGCTGAAGCTTTCTTT.

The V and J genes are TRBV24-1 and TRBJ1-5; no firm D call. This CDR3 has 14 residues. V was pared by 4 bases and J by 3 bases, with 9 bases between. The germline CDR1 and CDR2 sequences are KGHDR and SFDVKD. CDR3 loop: CATSEAVTNQPQHF. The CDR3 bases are TGTGCCACCAGTGAGGCAGTTACCAATCAGCCCCAGCATTTT.

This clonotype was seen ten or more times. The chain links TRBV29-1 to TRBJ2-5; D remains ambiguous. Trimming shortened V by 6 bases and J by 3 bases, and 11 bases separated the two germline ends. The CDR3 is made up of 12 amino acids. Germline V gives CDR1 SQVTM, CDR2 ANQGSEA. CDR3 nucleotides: TGCAGCGTCGGTGCAGCAGAAGAGACCCAGTACTTC. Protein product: CSVGAAEETQYF. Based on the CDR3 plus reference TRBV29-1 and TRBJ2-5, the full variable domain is SAVISQKPSRDICQRGTSLTIQCQVDSQVTMMFWYRQQPGQSLTLIATANQGSEATYESGFVIDKFPISRPNLTFSTLTVSNMSPEDSSIYLCSVGAAEETQYFGPGTRLLVL.